The entry below describes one TCR beta chain. This specimen comes from a study of beta chain features in type 1 diabetes. As for the study in general: Over all samples combined, some 99,000,000 sorted cells were examined.

The investigators reverse transcribed all of the isolated RNA, so they sequenced expressed TCRB transcripts. Assay used: immunoSEQ multiplex PCR; TCRdb lists only in-frame clones, some missing. The sample contains 860,000 or so clones, roughly 16% of which appear only once. Specimen: naive CD4+ T cells from blood. The source of this sequence is a woman between 18 and 29 years old in good health.

The chain's CDR3 is CASSSGQTLYGYTF. In DNA form, the CDR3 reads TGTGCCAGCAGTTCGGGACAGACTCTCTATGGCTACACCTTC. J is TRBJ1-2 and V is TRBV28, with 7 bases that match TRBD1. CDR1 MDHEN and CDR2 SYDVKM come from the germline V gene. Unmatched junction bases numbered 6, after V lost 4 bases and J lost 4 bases. CDR3 length: 14 amino acids.